This TCR beta chain was found in a study of blood T cell repertoires in COVID-19. Looking at the study overall: Samples representing acute and convalescent COVID-19 were sourced from the United States, Italy and Spain. Sample material is recorded as cDNA or gDNA derived from T cells, B-cell-depleted T cells, or PBMCs.

The CDR3 sequence is 14 residues long. CDR1 and CDR2 (germline): SGHRS, YFSETQ. V was shortened by 0 bases and J by 2 bases, with 8 bases between the two germline ends. To note about this clone: This CDR3 is also generated by other DNA sequences in the sample.

Under the authors' procedure: For nucleated cells, counts were estimated from reference gene primer amplification. TCRdb keeps only in-frame clones here, not all; method: immunoSEQ multiplex PCR. The V and J calls and clone size were taken over from that table, and D and trimming were inferred from the DNA. The data contain some 220,000 clones, 75% to 85% of them singletons. The source material was peripheral blood. The chain employs TRBV5-1 and TRBJ1-2; D possibly corresponds to TRBD1 (5 bases). This clonotype originated in a woman in her sixties or seventies with COVID-19, enrolled during active disease. CDR3 sequence: CASSLGGENYGYTF. The CDR3 DNA is TGCGCCAGCAGCTTGGGGGGCGAGAACTATGGCTACACCTTC.